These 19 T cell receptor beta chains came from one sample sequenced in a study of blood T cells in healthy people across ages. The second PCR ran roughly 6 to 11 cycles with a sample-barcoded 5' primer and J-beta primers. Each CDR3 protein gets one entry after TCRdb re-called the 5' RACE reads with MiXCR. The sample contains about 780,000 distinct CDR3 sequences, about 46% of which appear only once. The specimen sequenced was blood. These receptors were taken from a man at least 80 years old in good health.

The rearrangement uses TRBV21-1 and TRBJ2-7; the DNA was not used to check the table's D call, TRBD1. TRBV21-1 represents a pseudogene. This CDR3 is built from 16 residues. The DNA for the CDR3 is TGTGCCAGCAGCAAAGGCAACGGGAAAACCTCCTACGAGCAGTACTTC. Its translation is CASSKGNGKTSYEQYF.

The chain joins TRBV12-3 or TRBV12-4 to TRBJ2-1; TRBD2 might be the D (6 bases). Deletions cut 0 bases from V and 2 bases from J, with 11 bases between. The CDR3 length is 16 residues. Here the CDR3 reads CASSLAPAGTYNEQFF. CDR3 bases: TGTGCCAGCAGTTTAGCGCCAGCGGGCACCTACAATGAGCAGTTCTTC.

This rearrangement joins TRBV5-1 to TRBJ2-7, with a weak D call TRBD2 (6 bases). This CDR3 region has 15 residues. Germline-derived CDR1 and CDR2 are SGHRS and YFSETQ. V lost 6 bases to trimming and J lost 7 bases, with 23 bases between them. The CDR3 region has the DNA TGCGCCAGCACCCTGGTGGGGGAGGTAGGCAATGAGCAGTACTTC. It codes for CASTLVGEVGNEQYF.

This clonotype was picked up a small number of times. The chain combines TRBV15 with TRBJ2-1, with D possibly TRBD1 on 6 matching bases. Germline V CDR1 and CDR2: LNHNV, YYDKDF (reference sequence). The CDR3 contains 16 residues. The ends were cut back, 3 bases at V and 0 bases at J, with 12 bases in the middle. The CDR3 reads CATSRYRAGSYNEQFF. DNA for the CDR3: TGTGCCACCAGCAGGTACAGGGCGGGCTCCTACAATGAGCAGTTCTTC.

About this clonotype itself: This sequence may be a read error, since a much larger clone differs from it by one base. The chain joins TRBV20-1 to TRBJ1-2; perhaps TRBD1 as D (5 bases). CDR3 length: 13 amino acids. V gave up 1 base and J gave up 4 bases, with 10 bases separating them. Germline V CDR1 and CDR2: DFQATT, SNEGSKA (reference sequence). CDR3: CSARGAGSYGYTF. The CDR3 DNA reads TGCAGTGCTAGAGGGGCAGGGTCCTATGGCTACACCTTC.

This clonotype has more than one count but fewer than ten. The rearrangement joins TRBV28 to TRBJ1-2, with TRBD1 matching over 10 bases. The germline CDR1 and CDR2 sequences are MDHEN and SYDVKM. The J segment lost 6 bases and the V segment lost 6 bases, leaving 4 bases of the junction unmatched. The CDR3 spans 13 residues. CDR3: CASRRQGANGYTF. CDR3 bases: TGTGCCAGCAGGCGACAGGGGGCGAATGGCTACACCTTC.

As DNA, the CDR3 is TGTGCCAGCAGCTTGAGTAGCGGCCCACAAGAGACCCAGTACTTC. The encoded protein is CASSLSSGPQETQYF. This chain connects TRBV7-3 to TRBJ2-5; possible D gene TRBD2, 6 bases. The CDR3 runs to 15 residues. Trimming took 3 bases from V and 2 from J, leaving 13 bases between them. The germline CDR1 and CDR2 sequences are SGHTA and FQGTGA.

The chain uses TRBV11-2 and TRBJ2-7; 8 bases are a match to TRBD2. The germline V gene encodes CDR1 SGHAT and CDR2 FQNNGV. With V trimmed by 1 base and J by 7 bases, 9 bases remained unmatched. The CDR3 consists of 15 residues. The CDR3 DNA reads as TGTGCCAGCAGCTTAGTAGCGGGACCCGTTAATGAGCAGTACTTC. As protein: CASSLVAGPVNEQYF.

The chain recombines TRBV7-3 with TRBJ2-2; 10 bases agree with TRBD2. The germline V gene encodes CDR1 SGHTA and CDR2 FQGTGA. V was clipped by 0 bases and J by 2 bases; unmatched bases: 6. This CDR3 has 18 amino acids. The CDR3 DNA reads TGTGCCAGCAGCTTAACGGGTAGCGGGAGGCTCAACACCGGGGAGCTGTTTTTT. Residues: CASSLTGSGRLNTGELFF.

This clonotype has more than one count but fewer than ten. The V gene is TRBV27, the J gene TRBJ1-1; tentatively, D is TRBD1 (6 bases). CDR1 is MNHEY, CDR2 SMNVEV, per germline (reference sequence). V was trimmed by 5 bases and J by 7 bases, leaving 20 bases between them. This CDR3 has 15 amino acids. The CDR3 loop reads CASSAYRAWGDEAFF. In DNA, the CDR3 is TGTGCCAGCAGTGCCTACAGGGCCTGGGGGGATGAAGCTTTCTTT.

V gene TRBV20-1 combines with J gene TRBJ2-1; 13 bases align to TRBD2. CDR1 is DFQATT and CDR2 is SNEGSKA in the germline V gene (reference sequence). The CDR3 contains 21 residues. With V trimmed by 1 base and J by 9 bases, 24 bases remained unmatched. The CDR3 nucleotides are TGCAGTGCTAGAGGCCGACAGGGCCCTGGACTAGCGGGGGTTCTCCTAGGTGAGCAGTTCTTC. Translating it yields CSARGRQGPGLAGVLLGEQFF.

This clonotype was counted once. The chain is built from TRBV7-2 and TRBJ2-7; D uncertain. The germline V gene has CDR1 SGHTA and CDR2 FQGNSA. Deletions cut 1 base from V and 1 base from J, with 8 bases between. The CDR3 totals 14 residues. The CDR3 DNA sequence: TGTGCCAGCAGCTTAGGGCCTCCTTCCTACGAGCAGTACTTC. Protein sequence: CASSLGPPSYEQYF.

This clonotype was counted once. The CDR3 here is CASSFRDRGYMNTEAFF. In nucleotides, the CDR3 is TGTGCCAGCAGCTTCCGGGACAGGGGATATATGAACACTGAAGCTTTCTTT. The chain is built from TRBV5-5 and TRBJ1-1; 10 bases are a match to TRBD1. The trim removed 2 bases at V and 0 bases at J, leaving 7 bases unmatched. Germline CDR1 is SGHKS and CDR2 is YYEKEE (reference sequence). This CDR3 contains 17 residues.

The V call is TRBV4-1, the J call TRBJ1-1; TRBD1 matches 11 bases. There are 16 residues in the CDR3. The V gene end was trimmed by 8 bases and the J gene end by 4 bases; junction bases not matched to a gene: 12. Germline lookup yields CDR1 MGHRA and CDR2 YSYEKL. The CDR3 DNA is TGCGCCAGCGGTGCCCTGGGACAGGGGGTCGGCACTGAAGCTTTCTTT. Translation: CASGALGQGVGTEAFF.

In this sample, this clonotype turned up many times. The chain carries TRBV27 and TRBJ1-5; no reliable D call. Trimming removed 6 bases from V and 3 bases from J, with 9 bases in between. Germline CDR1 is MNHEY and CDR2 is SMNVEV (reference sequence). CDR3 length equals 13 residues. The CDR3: CASRQSYNQPQHF. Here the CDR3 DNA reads TGTGCCAGCAGGCAAAGTTACAATCAGCCCCAGCATTTT.

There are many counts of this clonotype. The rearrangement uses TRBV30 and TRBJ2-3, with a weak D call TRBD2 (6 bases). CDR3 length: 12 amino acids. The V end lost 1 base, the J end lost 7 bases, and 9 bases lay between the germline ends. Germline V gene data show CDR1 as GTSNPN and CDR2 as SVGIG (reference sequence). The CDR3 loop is CAWSGGLYTQYF. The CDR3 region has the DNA TGTGCCTGGAGTGGTGGACTATATACGCAGTATTTT.

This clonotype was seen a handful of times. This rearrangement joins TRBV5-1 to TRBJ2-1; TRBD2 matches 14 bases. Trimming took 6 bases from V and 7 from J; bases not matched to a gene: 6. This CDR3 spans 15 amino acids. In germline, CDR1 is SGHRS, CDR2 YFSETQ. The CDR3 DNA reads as TGCGCCAGCATCGGGACTAGCGGGAGTAAAAATGAGCAGTTCTTC. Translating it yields CASIGTSGSKNEQFF.

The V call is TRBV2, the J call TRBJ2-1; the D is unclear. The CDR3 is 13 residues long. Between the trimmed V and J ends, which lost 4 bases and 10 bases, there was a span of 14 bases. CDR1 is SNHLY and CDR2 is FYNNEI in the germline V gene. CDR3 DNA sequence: TGTGCCAGCAGTGCCATAACGTCCGTGGAGCAGTTCTTC. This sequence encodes CASSAITSVEQFF.

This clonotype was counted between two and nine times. The CDR3 DNA sequence: TGTGCCAGCAGCTTAGGGAATAATCAGAATGAGCAGTTCTTC. Translated, it gives CASSLGNNQNEQFF. The chain carries TRBV7-2 and TRBJ2-1; D uncertain. Trimming pared 1 base from V and 7 bases from J, leaving 11 bases between. The CDR3 spans 14 residues. Germline V gene sequence: CDR1 SGHTA, CDR2 FQGNSA.